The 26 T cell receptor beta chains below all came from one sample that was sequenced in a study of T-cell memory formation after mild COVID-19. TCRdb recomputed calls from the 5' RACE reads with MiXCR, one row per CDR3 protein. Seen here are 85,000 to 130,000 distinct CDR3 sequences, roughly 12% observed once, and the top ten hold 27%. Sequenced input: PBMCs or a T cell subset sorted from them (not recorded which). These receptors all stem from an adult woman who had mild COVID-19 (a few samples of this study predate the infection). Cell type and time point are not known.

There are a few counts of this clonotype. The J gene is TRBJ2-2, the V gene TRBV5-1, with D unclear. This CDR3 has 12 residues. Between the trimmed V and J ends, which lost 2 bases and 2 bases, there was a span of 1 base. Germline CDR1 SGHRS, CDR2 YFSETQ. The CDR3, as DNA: TGCGCCAGCAGCTTAAACACCGGGGAGCTGTTTTTT. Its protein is CASSLNTGELFF. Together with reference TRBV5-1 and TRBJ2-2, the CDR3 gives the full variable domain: KAGVTQTPRYLIKTRGQQVTLSCSPISGHRSVSWYQQTPGQGLQFLFEYFSETQRNKGNFPGRFSGRQFSNSRSEMNVSTLELGDSALYLCASSLNTGELFFGEGSRLTVL.

Written as DNA, the CDR3 is TGTGCCAGCAGCCGCTCGCTAGGGGGGCTCGACCAAGAGACCCAGTACTTC. This translates into CASSRSLGGLDQETQYF. V usage is TRBV11-3 and J usage is TRBJ2-5, with D tentatively TRBD1 or TRBD2 (6 bases each). This CDR3 comprises 17 residues. The V end was cut by 5 bases, the J end by 0 bases, with 19 bases between. The V gene's germline CDR1 is SGHNT and CDR2 YENEEA.

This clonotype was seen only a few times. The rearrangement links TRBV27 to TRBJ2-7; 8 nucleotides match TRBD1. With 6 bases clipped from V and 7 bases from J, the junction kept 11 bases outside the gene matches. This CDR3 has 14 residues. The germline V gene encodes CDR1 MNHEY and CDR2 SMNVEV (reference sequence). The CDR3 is CASRVTGVLEEQYF. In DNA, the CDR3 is TGTGCCAGCAGGGTGACAGGGGTCCTAGAGGAGCAGTACTTC.

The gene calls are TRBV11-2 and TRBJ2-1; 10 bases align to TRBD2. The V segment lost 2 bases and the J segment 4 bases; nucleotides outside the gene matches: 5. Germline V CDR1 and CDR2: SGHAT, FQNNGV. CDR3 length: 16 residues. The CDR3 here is CASSLRSSGGYNEQFF. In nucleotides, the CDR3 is TGTGCCAGCAGCTTACGGTCTAGCGGGGGTTACAATGAGCAGTTCTTC.

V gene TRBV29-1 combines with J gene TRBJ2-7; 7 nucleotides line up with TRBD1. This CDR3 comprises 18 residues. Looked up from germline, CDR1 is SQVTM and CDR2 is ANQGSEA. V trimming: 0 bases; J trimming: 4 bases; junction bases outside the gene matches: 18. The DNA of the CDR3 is TGCAGCGTTGAAGATCGAGGGATACAGGGGTTCCCTCAGTACGAGCAGTACTTC. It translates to CSVEDRGIQGFPQYEQYF.

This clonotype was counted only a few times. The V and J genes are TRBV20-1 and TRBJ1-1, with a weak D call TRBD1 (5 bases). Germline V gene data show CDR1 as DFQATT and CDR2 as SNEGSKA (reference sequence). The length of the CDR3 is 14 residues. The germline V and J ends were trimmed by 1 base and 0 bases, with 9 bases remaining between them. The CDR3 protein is CSARAGTVNTEAFF. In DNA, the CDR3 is TGCAGTGCTAGAGCCGGGACGGTGAACACTGAAGCTTTCTTT.

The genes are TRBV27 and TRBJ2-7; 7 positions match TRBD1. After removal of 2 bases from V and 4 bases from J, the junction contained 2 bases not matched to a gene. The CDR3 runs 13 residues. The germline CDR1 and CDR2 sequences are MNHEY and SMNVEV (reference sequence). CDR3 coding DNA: TGTGCCAGCAGTTTAGGACAGGTTTACGAGCAGTACTTC. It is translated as CASSLGQVYEQYF.

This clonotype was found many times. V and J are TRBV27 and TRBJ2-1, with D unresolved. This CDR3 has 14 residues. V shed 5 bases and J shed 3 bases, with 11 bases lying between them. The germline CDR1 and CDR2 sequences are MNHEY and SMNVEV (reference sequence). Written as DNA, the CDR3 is TGTGCCAGCAGTCAAGAACTCCGCTACAATGAGCAGTTCTTC. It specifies CASSQELRYNEQFF.

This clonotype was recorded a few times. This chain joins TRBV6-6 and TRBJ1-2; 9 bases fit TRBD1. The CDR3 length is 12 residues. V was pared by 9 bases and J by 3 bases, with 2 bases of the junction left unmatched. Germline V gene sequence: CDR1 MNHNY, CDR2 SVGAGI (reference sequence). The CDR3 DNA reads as TGTGCCAGTACAGGGGGCGACTATGGCTACACCTTC. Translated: CASTGGDYGYTF.

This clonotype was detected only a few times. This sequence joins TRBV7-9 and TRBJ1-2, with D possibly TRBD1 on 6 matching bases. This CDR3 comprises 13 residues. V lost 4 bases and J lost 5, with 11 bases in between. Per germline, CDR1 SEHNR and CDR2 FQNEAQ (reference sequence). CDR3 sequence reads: CASSSDRFYGYTF. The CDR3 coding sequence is TGTGCCAGCAGCTCAGACAGGTTTTATGGCTACACCTTC.

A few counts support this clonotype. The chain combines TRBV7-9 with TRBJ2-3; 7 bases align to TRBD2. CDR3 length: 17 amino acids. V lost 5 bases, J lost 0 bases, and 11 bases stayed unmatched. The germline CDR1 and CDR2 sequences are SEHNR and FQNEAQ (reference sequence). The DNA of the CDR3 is TGTGCCAGCAGCCCCCCCGGACTAGTCTCGAGCACAGATACGCAGTATTTT. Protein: CASSPPGLVSSTDTQYF.

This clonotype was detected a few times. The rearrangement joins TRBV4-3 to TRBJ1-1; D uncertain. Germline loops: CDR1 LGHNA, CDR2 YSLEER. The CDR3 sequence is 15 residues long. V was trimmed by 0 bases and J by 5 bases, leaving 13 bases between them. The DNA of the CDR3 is TGCGCCAGCAGCCAAGATCCCGATCTACAGACTGAAGCTTTCTTT. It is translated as CASSQDPDLQTEAFF.

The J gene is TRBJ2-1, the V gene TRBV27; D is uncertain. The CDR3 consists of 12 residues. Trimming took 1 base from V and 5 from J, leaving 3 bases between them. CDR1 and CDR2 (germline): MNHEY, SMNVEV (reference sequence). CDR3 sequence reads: CASSLYNNEQFF. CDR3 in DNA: TGTGCCAGCAGTTTATACAACAATGAGCAGTTCTTC.

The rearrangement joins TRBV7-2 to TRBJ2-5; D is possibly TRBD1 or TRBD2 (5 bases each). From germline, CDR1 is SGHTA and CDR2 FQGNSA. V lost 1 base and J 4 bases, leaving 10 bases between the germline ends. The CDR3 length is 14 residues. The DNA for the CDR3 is TGTGCCAGCAGCTTAGGTTTGGGGGTAGAGACCCAGTACTTC. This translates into CASSLGLGVETQYF.

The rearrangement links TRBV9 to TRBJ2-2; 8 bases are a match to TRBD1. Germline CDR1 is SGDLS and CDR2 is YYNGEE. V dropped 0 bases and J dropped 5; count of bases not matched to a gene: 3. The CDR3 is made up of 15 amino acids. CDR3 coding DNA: TGTGCCAGCAGCGTAGAAACAGGGGGAACCGGGGAGCTGTTTTTT. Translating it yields CASSVETGGTGELFF.

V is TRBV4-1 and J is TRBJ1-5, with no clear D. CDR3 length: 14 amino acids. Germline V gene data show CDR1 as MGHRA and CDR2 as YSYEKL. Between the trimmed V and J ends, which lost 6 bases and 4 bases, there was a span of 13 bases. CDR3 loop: CASRGVGGNQPQHF. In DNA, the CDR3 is TGCGCCAGCAGGGGAGTCGGAGGAAATCAGCCCCAGCATTTT.

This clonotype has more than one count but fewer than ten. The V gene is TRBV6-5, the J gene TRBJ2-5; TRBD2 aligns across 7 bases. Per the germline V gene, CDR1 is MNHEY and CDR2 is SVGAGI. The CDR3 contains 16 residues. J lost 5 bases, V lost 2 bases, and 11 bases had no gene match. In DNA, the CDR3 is TGTGCCAGCAGTTACCCCACCGAGGCGGGAGTGGAGACCCAGTACTTC. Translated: CASSYPTEAGVETQYF.

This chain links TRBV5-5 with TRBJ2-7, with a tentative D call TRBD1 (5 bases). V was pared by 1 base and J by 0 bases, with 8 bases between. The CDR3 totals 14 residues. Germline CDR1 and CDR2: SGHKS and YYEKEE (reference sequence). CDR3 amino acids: CASSLPGNSYEQYF. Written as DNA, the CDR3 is TGTGCCAGCAGCTTGCCAGGGAACTCCTACGAGCAGTACTTC.

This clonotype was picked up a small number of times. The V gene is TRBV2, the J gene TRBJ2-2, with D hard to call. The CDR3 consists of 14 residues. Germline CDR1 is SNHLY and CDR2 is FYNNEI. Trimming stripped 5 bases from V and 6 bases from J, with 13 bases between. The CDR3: CASSRLRGPGELFF. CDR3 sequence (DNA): TGTGCCAGCAGTCGCTTGCGCGGTCCCGGGGAGCTGTTTTTT.

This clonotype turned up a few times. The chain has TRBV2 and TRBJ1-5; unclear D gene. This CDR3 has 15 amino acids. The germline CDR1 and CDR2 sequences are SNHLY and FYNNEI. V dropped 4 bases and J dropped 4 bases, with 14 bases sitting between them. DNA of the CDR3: TGTGCCAGCAGTGTTGCGGACGGGTGGAATCAGCCCCAGCATTTT. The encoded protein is CASSVADGWNQPQHF.

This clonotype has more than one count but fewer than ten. The CDR3 spells CASSLKQGANTIYF. The CDR3 bases are TGTGCCAGCAGTTTGAAGCAGGGGGCAAACACCATATATTTT. This sequence joins TRBV12-3 or TRBV12-4 and TRBJ1-3, with 8 bases fitting TRBD1. J was trimmed by 6 bases and V by 3 bases; bases with no gene match: 4. This CDR3 spans 14 amino acids.

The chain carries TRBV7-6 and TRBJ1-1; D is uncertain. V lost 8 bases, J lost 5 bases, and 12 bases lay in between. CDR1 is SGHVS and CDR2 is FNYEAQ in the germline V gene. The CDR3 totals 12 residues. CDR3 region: CASGPGRTEAFF. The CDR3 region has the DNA TGTGCCAGCGGCCCGGGAAGGACTGAAGCTTTCTTT. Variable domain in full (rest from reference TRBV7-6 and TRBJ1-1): GAGVSQSPRYKVTKRGQDVALRCDPISGHVSLYWYRQALGQGPEFLTYFNYEAQQDKSGLPNDRFSAERPEGSISTLTIQRTEQRDSAMYRCASGPGRTEAFFGQGTRLTVV.

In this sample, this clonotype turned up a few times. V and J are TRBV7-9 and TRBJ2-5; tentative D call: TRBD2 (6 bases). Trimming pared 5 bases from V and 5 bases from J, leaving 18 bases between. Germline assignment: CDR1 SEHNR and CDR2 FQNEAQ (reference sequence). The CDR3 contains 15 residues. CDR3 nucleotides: TGTGCCAGCAGCCCCGGTCGGGAGATCCGGGAGACCCAGTACTTC. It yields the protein CASSPGREIRETQYF. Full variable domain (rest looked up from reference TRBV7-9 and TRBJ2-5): DTGVSQNPRHKITKRGQNVTFRCDPISEHNRLYWYRQTLGQGPEFLTYFQNEAQLEKSRLLSDRFSAERPKGSFSTLEIQRTEQGDSAMYLCASSPGREIRETQYFGPGTRLLVL.

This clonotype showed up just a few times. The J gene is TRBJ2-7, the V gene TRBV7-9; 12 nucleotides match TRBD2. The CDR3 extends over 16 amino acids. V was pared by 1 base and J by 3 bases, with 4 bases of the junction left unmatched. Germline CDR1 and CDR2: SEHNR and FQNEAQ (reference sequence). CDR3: CASSLGTSGKIYEQYF. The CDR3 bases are TGTGCCAGCAGCTTAGGGACTAGCGGGAAGATCTACGAGCAGTACTTC. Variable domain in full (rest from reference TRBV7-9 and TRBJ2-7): DTGVSQNPRHKITKRGQNVTFRCDPISEHNRLYWYRQTLGQGPEFLTYFQNEAQLEKSRLLSDRFSAERPKGSFSTLEIQRTEQGDSAMYLCASSLGTSGKIYEQYFGPGTRLTVT.

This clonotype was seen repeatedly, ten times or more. CDR3 protein: CASSGRGQTTYEQYF. CDR3 in DNA: TGTGCCAGCAGCGGAAGGGGACAGACAACCTACGAGCAGTACTTC. The chain employs TRBV13 and TRBJ2-7, with 7 bases matching TRBD1. This CDR3 spans 15 amino acids. The germline V gene has CDR1 PRHDT and CDR2 FYEKMQ (reference sequence). The J segment lost 2 bases and the V segment lost 5 bases, leaving 9 bases of the junction unmatched.

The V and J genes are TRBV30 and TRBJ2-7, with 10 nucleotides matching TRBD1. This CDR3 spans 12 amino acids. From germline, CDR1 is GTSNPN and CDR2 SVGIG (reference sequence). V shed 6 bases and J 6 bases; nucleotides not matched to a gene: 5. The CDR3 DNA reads TGTGCCTGTCGAGGACAGGGGGTCGAGCAGTACTTC. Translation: CACRGQGVEQYF.